What follows are 24 T cell receptor beta chains derived from one specimen sequenced in a study of blood T cell repertoires in COVID-19. TCRdb's copy holds only in-frame clones and misses some; the assay was immunoSEQ multiplex PCR. The data hold under 200,000 clones, with around 88% observed a single time. Sequenced: PBMCs or T cells enriched from blood (not recorded which). The receptor source for this set is a man in his forties with acute COVID-19.

The V and J genes are TRBV28 and TRBJ2-1; TRBD1 aligns across 9 bases. V lost 5 bases, J lost 0 bases, and 8 bases stayed unmatched. CDR3 length: 17 residues. From germline, CDR1 is MDHEN and CDR2 SYDVKM. DNA of the CDR3: TGTGCCAGCAGTATGAGGACAGGGGATAGCTCCTACAATGAGCAGTTCTTC. This encodes CASSMRTGDSSYNEQFF.

The J gene is TRBJ2-7, the V gene TRBV5-1; 8 positions agree with TRBD2. V lost 3 bases to trimming and J lost 1 base; unmatched junction nucleotides: 3. The CDR3 is made up of 14 amino acids. The germline gives CDR1 SGHRS, CDR2 YFSETQ. The CDR3 DNA sequence: TGCGCCAGCAGCTACGGGAGGGGGTCCTACGAGCAGTACTTC. Protein sequence: CASSYGRGSYEQYF. The full variable domain, completed using reference TRBV5-1 and TRBJ2-7, is KAGVTQTPRYLIKTRGQQVTLSCSPISGHRSVSWYQQTPGQGLQFLFEYFSETQRNKGNFPGRFSGRQFSNSRSEMNVSTLELGDSALYLCASSYGRGSYEQYFGPGTRLTVT.

V gene TRBV2 combines with J gene TRBJ2-2; possible D gene TRBD1, 6 bases. CDR1 and CDR2 from the germline V gene are SNHLY and FYNNEI. The CDR3 has 13 residues. Trimming pared 5 bases from V and 8 bases from J, leaving 12 bases between. DNA of the CDR3: TGTGCCAGCAGTTACAACAGGGAGGGGGAGCTGTTTTTT. This sequence encodes CASSYNREGELFF.

The sample holds a few counts of this clone. V and J are TRBV7-7 and TRBJ2-5, with TRBD1 as a possible D gene (5 bases). This CDR3 region has 15 residues. Per the germline V gene, CDR1 is SSHAT and CDR2 is FNYEAQ (reference sequence). V was pared by 5 bases and J by 4 bases, with 17 bases between. CDR3 protein: CASSLVGAPGETQYF. DNA of the CDR3: TGTGCCAGCAGCCTTGTTGGGGCCCCCGGAGAGACCCAGTACTTC.

The chain links TRBV30 to TRBJ2-1; a weak D match, TRBD2 (6 bases). CDR3 size: 17 residues. The germline V gene encodes CDR1 GTSNPN and CDR2 SVGIG (reference sequence). Deletions cut 4 bases from V and 0 bases from J, with 19 bases between. Here the CDR3 reads CAWTPAGLSSSYNEQFF. The CDR3, as DNA: TGTGCCTGGACCCCCGCGGGACTTTCGAGCTCCTACAATGAGCAGTTCTTC.

V is TRBV5-1 and J is TRBJ1-2, with TRBD1 matching over 7 bases. The germline V gene encodes CDR1 SGHRS and CDR2 YFSETQ. The V and J ends lost 4 bases and 6 bases, in that order; junction bases with no gene match: 6. This CDR3 comprises 13 residues. CDR3 loop: CASSLGTADGYTF. The CDR3 DNA reads TGCGCCAGCAGCCTAGGGACAGCGGATGGCTACACCTTC.

The V call is TRBV27, the J call TRBJ2-1, with 9 positions matching TRBD2. This CDR3 is 14 amino acids long. V shed 6 bases, J shed 13 bases, and the junction held 13 bases outside the gene matches. Germline loops: CDR1 MNHEY, CDR2 SMNVEV (reference sequence). The CDR3 spells CASSIAGEVRSQFF. CDR3 DNA sequence: TGTGCCAGCAGCATAGCGGGAGAGGTTAGGTCACAGTTCTTC.

V gene TRBV5-1 combines with J gene TRBJ2-2, with TRBD2 as a possible D gene (6 bases). V shed 0 bases and J shed 5 bases, with 11 bases lying between them. There are 15 residues in the CDR3. CDR1 and CDR2 from the germline V gene are SGHRS and YFSETQ. DNA of the CDR3: TGCGCCAGCAGCTTGGAAGTGGGAGGTACCGGGGAGCTGTTTTTT. Translated: CASSLEVGGTGELFF.

V is TRBV4-1 and J is TRBJ2-2; 7 nucleotides align to TRBD1. J gave up 5 bases and V 5 bases, and 11 bases lay outside the gene matches. The germline CDR1 and CDR2 sequences are MGHRA and YSYEKL. The CDR3 totals 16 residues. Written as DNA, the CDR3 is TGCGCCAGCAGCTCCGAGGGGGCTCGCTGGACCGGGGAGCTGTTTTTT. Translated, it gives CASSSEGARWTGELFF.

Details on this clone: This same CDR3 is encoded by further DNA sequences in the sample. The rearrangement links TRBV7-3 to TRBJ2-3; possible D gene TRBD1, 5 bases. The length of the CDR3 is 14 residues. V was clipped by 2 bases and J by 1 base, with 7 bases between them. Germline CDR1 reads SGHTA; CDR2 reads FQGTGA. The CDR3 DNA is TGTGCCAGCAGCTTAGCACAGGGCACAGATACGCAGTATTTT. Its protein product is CASSLAQGTDTQYF. The full variable domain, its missing parts supplied by reference TRBV7-3 and TRBJ2-3, is GAGVSQTPSNKVTEKGKYVELRCDPISGHTALYWYRQSLGQGPEFLIYFQGTGAADDSGLPNDRFFAVRPEGSVSTLKIQRTERGDSAVYLCASSLAQGTDTQYFGPGTRLTVL.

The chain is built from TRBV14 and TRBJ2-7; the match to TRBD2 covers 8 bases. Germline lookup yields CDR1 SGHDN and CDR2 FVKESK. The V gene end was trimmed by 1 base and the J gene end by 9 bases; junction bases not matched to a gene: 14. The CDR3 spans 16 residues. The chain's CDR3 is CASSQGLLAGPFGQYF. CDR3 sequence (DNA): TGTGCCAGCAGCCAAGGTCTCCTAGCGGGCCCTTTCGGGCAGTACTTC.

J is TRBJ1-2 and V is TRBV28; D possibly corresponds to TRBD1 (5 bases). Trimming took 7 bases from V and 4 from J, leaving 13 bases between them. The germline V gene encodes CDR1 MDHEN and CDR2 SYDVKM. The length of the CDR3 is 13 residues. The CDR3, as DNA: TGTGCCAGCACCGGGGGGAGAACCTATGGCTACACCTTC. Amino acids: CASTGGRTYGYTF.

CDR3 coding DNA: TGTGCCACCAGCAGGCCCCCGGGTGTTACTGGGGCCAACGTCCTGACTTTC. It yields the protein CATSRPPGVTGANVLTF. This chain links TRBV15 with TRBJ2-6; D is undetermined. Looked up from germline, CDR1 is LNHNV and CDR2 is YYDKDF (reference sequence). Trimming took 3 bases from V and 2 from J, leaving 14 bases between them. There are 17 residues in the CDR3.

J is TRBJ2-3 and V is TRBV9; weak D call: TRBD2 (6 bases). Germline V gene data show CDR1 as SGDLS and CDR2 as YYNGEE. There are 17 residues in the CDR3. Between the trimmed V and J ends, which lost 4 bases and 2 bases, there was a span of 20 bases. Here the CDR3 reads CASSRLSGPPATDTQYF. CDR3 sequence (DNA): TGTGCCAGCAGCAGACTTAGCGGCCCTCCTGCCACAGATACGCAGTATTTT. Drawing the rest from reference TRBV9 and TRBJ2-3, the complete variable domain is DSGVTQTPKHLITATGQRVTLRCSPRSGDLSVYWYQQSLDQGLQFLIQYYNGEERAKGNILERFSAQQFPDLHSELNLSSLELGDSALYFCASSRLSGPPATDTQYFGPGTRLTVL.

V is TRBV6-5 and J is TRBJ1-3, with 7 bases identical to TRBD1. With 6 bases clipped from V and 4 bases from J, the junction kept 6 bases outside the gene matches. Germline-derived CDR1 and CDR2 are MNHEY and SVGAGI. The CDR3 is made up of 14 amino acids. DNA for the CDR3: TGTGCCAGCAGCCAGACAGGGTTCGGAAACACCATATATTTT. Translating it yields CASSQTGFGNTIYF.

The chain has TRBV5-5 and TRBJ2-7, with TRBD2 matching 8 bases. The V segment lost 0 bases and the J segment 4 bases; nucleotides outside the gene matches: 3. This CDR3 is built from 14 residues. Germline V gives CDR1 SGHKS, CDR2 YYEKEE (reference sequence). This CDR3 reads CASSLVGRGYEQYF. The CDR3 DNA follows: TGTGCCAGCAGCTTGGTCGGGAGGGGTTACGAGCAGTACTTC.

The chain combines TRBV5-4 with TRBJ2-2; 9 bases fit TRBD2. Germline-derived CDR1 and CDR2 are SGHNT and YYREEE (reference sequence). With 4 bases clipped from V and 4 bases from J, the junction kept 8 bases outside the gene matches. The CDR3 runs 16 residues. The CDR3 here is CASSTRSGSRTGELFF. The CDR3 DNA is TGTGCCAGCAGCACTCGTAGCGGGAGTCGCACCGGGGAGCTGTTTTTT.

The chain employs TRBV11-2 and TRBJ1-5; 7 bases are a match to TRBD1. Germline V gene sequence: CDR1 SGHAT, CDR2 FQNNGV. The V gene end was trimmed by 5 bases and the J gene end by 5 bases; junction bases not matched to a gene: 3. The CDR3 runs 13 residues. The CDR3 here is CASSNDRDQPQHF. CDR3 DNA: TGTGCCAGCAGCAACGACAGGGATCAGCCCCAGCATTTT. Variable domain in full (rest from reference TRBV11-2 and TRBJ1-5): EAGVAQSPRYKIIEKRQSVAFWCNPISGHATLYWYQQILGQGPKLLIQFQNNGVVDDSQLPKDRFSAERLKGVDSTLKIQPAKLEDSAVYLCASSNDRDQPQHFGDGTRLSIL.

The chain is built from TRBV6-5 and TRBJ1-2; maybe TRBD1 (6 bases). CDR1 and CDR2 (germline): MNHEY, SVGAGI. V lost 2 bases, J lost 4 bases, and 11 bases lay in between. This CDR3 is built from 14 residues. The CDR3 reads CASSYGRGFYGYTF. The CDR3 nucleotides read TGTGCCAGCAGTTACGGCAGGGGATTCTATGGCTACACCTTC.

The V call is TRBV7-6, the J call TRBJ2-5, with a tentative D call TRBD2 (5 bases). Germline V gene data show CDR1 as SGHVS and CDR2 as FNYEAQ. Trimming cost V 5 bases and J 7 bases, with 11 bases left between them. The CDR3 is made up of 12 amino acids. This chain's CDR3 is CASSTTSGTQYF. Here the CDR3 DNA reads TGTGCCAGCAGCACCACCAGCGGGACCCAGTACTTC.

This chain connects TRBV5-4 to TRBJ2-3; TRBD2 agrees at 11 bases. Germline V CDR1 and CDR2: SGHNT, YYREEE (reference sequence). The V gene end was trimmed by 4 bases and the J gene end by 4 bases; junction bases not matched to a gene: 5. The CDR3 runs to 15 residues. The CDR3: CASSPTSGKADTQYF. DNA for the CDR3: TGTGCCAGCAGCCCGACTAGCGGGAAGGCAGATACGCAGTATTTT.

This clone was seen only a few times. V is TRBV5-1 and J is TRBJ2-7; the match to TRBD2 covers 12 bases. V dropped 2 bases and J dropped 0; count of bases not matched to a gene: 6. Germline loops: CDR1 SGHRS, CDR2 YFSETQ. The CDR3 is 17 amino acids. Written as DNA, the CDR3 is TGCGCCAGCAGCTTTGGGACTAGCGGGCCACCCTCCTACGAGCAGTACTTC. Translating gives CASSFGTSGPPSYEQYF. Full variable domain (rest looked up from reference TRBV5-1 and TRBJ2-7): KAGVTQTPRYLIKTRGQQVTLSCSPISGHRSVSWYQQTPGQGLQFLFEYFSETQRNKGNFPGRFSGRQFSNSRSEMNVSTLELGDSALYLCASSFGTSGPPSYEQYFGPGTRLTVT.

The V and J genes are TRBV5-6 and TRBJ2-5, with D possibly being TRBD1 (6 bases). Trimming removed 4 bases from V and 5 bases from J, with 24 bases in between. Germline V gives CDR1 SGHDT, CDR2 YYEEEE. The CDR3 length is 17 residues. CDR3 region: CASSRNPQRGQRETQYF. CDR3 in DNA: TGTGCCAGCAGCCGCAACCCGCAAAGGGGACAAAGGGAGACCCAGTACTTC.

V gene TRBV6-5 combines with J gene TRBJ2-3, with D possibly being TRBD2 (6 bases). The germline gives CDR1 MNHEY, CDR2 SVGAGI. The V end lost 6 bases, the J end lost 11 bases, and 15 bases lay between the germline ends. CDR3 length equals 12 residues. DNA for the CDR3: TGTGCCAGCAGACGGCTACGGGGAGGGCAGTATTTT. It specifies CASRRLRGGQYF.